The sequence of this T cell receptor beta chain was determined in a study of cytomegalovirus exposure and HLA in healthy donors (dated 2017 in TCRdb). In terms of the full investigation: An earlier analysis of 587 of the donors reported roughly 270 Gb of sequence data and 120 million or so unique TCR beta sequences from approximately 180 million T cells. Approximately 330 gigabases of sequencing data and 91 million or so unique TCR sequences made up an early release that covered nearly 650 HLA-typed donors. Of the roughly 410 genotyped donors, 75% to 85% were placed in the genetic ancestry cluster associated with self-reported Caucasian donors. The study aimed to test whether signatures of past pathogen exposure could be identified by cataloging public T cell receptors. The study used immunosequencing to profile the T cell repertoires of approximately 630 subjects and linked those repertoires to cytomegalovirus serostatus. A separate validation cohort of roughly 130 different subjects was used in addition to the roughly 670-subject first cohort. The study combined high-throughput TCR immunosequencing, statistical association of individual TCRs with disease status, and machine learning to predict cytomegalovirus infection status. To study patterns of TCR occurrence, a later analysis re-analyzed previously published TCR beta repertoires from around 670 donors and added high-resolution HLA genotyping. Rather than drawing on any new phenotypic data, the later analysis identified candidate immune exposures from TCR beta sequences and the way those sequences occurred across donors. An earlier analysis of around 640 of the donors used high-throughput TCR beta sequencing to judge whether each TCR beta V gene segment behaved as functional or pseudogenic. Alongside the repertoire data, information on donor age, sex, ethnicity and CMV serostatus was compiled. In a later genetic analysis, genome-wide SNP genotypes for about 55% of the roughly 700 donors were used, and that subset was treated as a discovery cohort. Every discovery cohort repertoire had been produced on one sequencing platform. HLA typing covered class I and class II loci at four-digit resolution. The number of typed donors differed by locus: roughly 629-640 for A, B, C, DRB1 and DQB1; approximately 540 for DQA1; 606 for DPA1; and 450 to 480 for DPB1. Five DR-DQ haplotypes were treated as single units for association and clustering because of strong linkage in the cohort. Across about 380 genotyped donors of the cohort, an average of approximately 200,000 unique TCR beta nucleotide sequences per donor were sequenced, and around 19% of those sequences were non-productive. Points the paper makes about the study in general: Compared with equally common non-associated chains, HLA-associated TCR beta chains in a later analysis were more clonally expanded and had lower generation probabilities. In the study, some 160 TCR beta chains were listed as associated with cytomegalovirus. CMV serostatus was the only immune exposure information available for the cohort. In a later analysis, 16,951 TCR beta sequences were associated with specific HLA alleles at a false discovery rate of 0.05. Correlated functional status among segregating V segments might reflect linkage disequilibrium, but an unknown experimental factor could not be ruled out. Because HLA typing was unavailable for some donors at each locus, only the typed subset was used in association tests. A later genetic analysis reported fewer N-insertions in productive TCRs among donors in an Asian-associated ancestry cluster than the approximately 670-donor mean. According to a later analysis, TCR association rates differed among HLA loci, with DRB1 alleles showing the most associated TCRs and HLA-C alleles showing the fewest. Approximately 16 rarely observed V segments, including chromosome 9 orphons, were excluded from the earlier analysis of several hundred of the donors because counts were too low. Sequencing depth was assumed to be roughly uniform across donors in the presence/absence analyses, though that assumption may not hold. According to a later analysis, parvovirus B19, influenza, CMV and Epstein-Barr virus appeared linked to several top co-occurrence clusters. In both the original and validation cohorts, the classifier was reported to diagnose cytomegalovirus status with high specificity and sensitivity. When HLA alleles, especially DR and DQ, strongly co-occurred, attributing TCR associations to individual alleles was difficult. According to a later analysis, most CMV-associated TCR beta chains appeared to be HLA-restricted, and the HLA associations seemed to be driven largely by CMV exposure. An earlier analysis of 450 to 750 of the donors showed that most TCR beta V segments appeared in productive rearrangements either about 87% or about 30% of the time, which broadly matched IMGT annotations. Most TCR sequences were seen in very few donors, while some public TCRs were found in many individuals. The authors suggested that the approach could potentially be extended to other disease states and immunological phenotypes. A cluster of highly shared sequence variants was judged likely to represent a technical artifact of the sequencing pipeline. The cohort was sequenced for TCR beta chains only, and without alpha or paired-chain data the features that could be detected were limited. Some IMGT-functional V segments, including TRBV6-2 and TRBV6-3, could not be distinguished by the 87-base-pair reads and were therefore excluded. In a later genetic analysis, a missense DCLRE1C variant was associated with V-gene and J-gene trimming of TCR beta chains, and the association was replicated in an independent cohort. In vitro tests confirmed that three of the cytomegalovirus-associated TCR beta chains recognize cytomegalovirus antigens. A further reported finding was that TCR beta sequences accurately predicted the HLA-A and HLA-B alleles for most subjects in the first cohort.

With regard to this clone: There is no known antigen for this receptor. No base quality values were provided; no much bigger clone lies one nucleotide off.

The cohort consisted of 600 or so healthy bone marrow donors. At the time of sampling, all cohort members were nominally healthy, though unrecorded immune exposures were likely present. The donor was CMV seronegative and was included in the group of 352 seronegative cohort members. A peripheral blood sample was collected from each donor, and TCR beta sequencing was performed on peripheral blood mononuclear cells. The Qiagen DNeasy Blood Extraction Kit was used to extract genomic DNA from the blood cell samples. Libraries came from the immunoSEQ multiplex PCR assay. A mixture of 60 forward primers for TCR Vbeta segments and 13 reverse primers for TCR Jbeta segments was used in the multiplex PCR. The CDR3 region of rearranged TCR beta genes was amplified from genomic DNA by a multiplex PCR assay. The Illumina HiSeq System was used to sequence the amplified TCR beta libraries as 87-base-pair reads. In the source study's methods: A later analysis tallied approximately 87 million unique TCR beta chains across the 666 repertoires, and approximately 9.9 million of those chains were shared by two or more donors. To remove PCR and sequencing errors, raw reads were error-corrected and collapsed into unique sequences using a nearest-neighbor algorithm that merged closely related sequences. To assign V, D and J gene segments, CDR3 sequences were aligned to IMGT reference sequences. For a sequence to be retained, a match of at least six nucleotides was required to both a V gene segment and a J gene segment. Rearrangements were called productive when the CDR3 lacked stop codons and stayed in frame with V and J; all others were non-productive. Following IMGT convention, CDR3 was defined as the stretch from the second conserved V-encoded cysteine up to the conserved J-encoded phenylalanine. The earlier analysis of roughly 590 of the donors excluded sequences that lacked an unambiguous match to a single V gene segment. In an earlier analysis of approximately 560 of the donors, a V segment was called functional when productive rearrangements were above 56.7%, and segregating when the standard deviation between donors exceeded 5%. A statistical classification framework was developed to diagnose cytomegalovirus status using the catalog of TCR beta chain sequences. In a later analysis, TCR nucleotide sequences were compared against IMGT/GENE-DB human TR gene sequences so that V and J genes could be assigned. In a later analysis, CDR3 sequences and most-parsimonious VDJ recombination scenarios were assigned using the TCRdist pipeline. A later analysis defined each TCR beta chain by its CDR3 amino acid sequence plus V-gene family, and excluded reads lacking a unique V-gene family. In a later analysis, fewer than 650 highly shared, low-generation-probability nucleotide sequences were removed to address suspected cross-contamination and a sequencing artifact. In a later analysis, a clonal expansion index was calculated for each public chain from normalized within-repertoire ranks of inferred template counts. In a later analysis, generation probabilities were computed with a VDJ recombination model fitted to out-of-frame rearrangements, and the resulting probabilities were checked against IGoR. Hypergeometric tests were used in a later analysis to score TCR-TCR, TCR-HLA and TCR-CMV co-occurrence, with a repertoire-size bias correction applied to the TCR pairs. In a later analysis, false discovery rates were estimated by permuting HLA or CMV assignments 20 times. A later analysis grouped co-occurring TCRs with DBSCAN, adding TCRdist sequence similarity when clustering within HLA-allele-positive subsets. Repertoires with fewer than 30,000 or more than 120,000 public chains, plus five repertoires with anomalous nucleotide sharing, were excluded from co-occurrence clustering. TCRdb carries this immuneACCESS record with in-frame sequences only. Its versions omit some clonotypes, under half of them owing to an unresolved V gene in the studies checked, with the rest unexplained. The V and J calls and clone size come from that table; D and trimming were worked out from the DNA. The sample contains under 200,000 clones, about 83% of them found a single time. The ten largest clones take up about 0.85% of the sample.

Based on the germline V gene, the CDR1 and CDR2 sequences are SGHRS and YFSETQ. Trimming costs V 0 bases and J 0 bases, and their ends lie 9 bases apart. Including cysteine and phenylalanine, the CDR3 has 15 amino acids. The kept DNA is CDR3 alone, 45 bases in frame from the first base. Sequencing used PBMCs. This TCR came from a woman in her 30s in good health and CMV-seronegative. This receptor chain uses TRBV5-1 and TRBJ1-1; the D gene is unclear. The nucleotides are TGCGCCAGCAGCTTGGCGGCAGGCCTGAACACTGAAGCTTTCTTT. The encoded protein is CASSLAAGLNTEAFF.